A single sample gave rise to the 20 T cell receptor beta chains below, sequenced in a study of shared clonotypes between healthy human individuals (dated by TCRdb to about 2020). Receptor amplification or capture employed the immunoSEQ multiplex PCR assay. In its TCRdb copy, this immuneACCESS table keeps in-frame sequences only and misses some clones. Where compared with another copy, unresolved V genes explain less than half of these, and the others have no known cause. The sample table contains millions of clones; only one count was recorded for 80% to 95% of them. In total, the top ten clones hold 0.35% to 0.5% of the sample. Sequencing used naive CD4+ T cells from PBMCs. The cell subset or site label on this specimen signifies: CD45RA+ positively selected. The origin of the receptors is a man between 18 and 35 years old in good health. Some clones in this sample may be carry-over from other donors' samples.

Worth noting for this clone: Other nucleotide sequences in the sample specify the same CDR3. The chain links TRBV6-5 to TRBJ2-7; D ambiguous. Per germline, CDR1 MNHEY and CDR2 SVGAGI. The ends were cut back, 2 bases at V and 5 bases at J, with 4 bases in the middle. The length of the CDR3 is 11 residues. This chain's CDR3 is CASSYSNEQYF. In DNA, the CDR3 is TGTGCCAGCAGTTACAGTAACGAGCAGTACTTC.

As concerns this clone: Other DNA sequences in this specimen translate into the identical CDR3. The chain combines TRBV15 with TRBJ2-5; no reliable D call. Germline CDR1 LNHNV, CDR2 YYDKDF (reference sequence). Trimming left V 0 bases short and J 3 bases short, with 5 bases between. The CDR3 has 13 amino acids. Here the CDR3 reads CATSRDPEETQYF. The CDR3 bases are TGTGCCACCAGCAGAGACCCTGAAGAGACCCAGTACTTC.

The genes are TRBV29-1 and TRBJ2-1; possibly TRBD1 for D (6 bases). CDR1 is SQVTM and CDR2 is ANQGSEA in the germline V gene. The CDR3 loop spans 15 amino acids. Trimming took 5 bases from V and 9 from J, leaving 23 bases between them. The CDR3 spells CSVTIGQPQWSEQFF. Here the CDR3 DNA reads TGCAGCGTTACTATTGGACAGCCACAATGGAGTGAGCAGTTCTTC.

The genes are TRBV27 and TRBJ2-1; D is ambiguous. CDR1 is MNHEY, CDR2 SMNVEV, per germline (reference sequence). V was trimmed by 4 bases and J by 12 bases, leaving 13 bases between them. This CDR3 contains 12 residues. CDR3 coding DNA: TGTGCCAGCAGTTCCAATGAAGTAGGGCAGTTCTTC. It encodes CASSSNEVGQFF.

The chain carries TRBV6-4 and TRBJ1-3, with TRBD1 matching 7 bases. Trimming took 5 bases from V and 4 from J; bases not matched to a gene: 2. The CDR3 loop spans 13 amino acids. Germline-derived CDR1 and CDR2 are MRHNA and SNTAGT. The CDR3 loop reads CASSKDRGNTIYF. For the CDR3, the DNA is TGTGCCAGCAGTAAGGACAGGGGAAACACCATATATTTT.

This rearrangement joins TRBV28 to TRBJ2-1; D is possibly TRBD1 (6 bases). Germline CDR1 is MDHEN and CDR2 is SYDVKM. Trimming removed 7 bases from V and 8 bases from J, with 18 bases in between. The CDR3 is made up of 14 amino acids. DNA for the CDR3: TGTGCCAGCACTCCGGGACACTTGAGGGATGAGCAGTTCTTC. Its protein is CASTPGHLRDEQFF.

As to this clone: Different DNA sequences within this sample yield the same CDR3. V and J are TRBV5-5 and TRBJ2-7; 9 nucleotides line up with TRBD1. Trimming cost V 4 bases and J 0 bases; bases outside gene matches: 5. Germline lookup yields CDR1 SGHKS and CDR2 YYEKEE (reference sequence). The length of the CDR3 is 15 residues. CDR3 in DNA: TGTGCCAGCAGCCTAGGACAGGGGAGCTCCTACGAGCAGTACTTC. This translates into CASSLGQGSSYEQYF.

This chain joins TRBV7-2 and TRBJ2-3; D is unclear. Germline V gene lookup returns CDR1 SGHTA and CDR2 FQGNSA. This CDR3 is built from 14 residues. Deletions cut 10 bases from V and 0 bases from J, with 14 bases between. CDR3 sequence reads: CAIPVAPSTDTQYF. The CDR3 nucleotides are TGTGCCATCCCCGTCGCACCTAGCACAGATACGCAGTATTTT.

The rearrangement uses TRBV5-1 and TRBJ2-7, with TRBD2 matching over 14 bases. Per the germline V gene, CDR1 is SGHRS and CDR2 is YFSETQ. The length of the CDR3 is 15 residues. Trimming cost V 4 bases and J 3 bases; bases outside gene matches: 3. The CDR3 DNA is TGCGCCAGCAGCCAGACTAGCGGGAGGGACTACGAGCAGTACTTC. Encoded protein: CASSQTSGRDYEQYF.

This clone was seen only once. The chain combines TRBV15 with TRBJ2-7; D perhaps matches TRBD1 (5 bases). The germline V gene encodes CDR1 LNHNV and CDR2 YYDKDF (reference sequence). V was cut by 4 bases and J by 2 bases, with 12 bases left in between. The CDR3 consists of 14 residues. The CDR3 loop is CATSKGQGPYEQYF. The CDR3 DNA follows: TGTGCCACCAGCAAGGGCCAGGGCCCCTACGAGCAGTACTTC.

The CDR3 is CASSVTSGRQRNEQFF. The CDR3 DNA reads TGTGCCAGCAGCGTCACTAGCGGGAGACAAAGAAATGAGCAGTTCTTC. This sequence joins TRBV9 and TRBJ2-1; 11 bases are a match to TRBD2. J was trimmed by 7 bases and V by 2 bases; bases with no gene match: 8. The CDR3 is 16 amino acids. Germline V CDR1 and CDR2: SGDLS, YYNGEE.

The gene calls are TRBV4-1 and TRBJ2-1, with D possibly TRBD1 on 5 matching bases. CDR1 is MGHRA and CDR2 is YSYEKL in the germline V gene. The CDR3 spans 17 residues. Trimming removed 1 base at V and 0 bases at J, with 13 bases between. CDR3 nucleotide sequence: TGCGCCAGCAGCCAAGGATTTATAGGGGTCTCCTACAATGAGCAGTTCTTC. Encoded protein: CASSQGFIGVSYNEQFF.

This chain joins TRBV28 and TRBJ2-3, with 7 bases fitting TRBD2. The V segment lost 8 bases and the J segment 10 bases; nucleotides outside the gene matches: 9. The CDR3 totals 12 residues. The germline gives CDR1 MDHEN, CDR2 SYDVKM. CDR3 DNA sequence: TGTGCCAGCGATTTTCCGGGGGGTCCGCAGTATTTT. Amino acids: CASDFPGGPQYF.

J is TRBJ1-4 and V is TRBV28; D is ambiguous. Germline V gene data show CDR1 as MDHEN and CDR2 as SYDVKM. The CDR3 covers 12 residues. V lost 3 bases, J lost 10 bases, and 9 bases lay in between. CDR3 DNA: TGTGCCAGCAGTTTCAAAGCGGGAAAACTGTTTTTT. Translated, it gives CASSFKAGKLFF. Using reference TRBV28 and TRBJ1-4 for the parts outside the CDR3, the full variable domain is DVKVTQSSRYLVKRTGEKVFLECVQDMDHENMFWYRQDPGLGLRLIYFSYDVKMKEKGDIPEGYSVSREKKERFSLILESASTNQTSMYLCASSFKAGKLFFGSGTQLSVL.

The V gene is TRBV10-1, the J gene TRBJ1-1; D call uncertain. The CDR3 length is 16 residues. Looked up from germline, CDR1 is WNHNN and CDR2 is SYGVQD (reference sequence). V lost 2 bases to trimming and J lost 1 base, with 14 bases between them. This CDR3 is CASSEAGVPGNTEAFF. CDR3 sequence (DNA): TGCGCCAGCAGTGAGGCAGGAGTTCCGGGGAACACTGAAGCTTTCTTT.

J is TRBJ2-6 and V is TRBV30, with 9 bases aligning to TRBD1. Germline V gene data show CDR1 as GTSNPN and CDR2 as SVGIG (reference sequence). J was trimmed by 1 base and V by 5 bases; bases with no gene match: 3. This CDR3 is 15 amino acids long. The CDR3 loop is CAWGTGFSGANVLTF. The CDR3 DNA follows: TGTGCCTGGGGGACAGGGTTTTCTGGGGCCAACGTCCTGACTTTC. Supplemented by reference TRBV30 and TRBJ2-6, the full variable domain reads SQTIHQWPATLVQPVGSPLSLECTVEGTSNPNLYWYRQAAGRGLQLLFYSVGIGQISSEVPQNLSASRPQDRQFILSSKKLLLSDSGFYLCAWGTGFSGANVLTFGAGSRLTVL.

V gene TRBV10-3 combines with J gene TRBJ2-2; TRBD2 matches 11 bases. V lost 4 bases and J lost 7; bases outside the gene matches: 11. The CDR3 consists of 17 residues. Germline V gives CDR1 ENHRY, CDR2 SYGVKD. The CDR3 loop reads CAISAYVAGGPDGELFF. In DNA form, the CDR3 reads TGTGCCATCAGTGCGTATGTAGCGGGAGGGCCGGACGGGGAGCTGTTTTTT.

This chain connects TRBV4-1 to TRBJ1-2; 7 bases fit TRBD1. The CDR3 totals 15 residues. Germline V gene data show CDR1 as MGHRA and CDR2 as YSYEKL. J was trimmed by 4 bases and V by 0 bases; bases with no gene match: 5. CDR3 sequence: CASSQDFRQGYGYTF. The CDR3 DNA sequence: TGCGCCAGCAGCCAAGACTTCCGACAGGGCTATGGCTACACCTTC.

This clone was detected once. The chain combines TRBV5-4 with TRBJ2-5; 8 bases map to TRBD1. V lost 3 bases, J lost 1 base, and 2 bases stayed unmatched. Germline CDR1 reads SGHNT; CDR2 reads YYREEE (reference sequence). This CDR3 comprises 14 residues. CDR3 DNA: TGTGCCAGCAGCTCAACAGGGGGCCAAGAGACCCAGTACTTC. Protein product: CASSSTGGQETQYF. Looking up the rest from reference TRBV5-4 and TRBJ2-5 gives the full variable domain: ETGVTQSPTHLIKTRGQQVTLRCSSQSGHNTVSWYQQALGQGPQFIFQYYREEENGRGNFPPRFSGLQFPNYSSELNVNALELDDSALYLCASSSTGGQETQYFGPGTRLLVL.

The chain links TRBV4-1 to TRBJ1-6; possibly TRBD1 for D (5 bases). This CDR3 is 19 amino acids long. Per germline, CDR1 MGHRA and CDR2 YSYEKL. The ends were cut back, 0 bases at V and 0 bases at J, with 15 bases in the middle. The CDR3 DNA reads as TGCGCCAGCAGCCAAGAGGGAAGGGGCGCGAGCTCCTATAATTCACCCCTCCACTTT. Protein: CASSQEGRGASSYNSPLHF.